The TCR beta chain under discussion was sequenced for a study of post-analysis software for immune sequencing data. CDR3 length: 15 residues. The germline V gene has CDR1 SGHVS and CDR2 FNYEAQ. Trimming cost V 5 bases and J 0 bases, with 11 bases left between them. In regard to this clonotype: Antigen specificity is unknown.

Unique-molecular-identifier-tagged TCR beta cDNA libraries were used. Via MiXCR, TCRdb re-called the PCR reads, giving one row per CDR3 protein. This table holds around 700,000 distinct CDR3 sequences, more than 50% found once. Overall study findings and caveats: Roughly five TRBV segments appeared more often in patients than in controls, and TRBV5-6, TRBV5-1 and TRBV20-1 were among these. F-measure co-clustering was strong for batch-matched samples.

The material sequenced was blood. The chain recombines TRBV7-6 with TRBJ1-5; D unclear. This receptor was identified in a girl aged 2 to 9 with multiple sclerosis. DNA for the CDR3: TGTGCCAGCAGCCCCCAGTGGGGTAGCAATCAGCCCCAGCATTTT. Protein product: CASSPQWGSNQPQHF. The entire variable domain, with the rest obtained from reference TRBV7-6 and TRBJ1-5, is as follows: GAGVSQSPRYKVTKRGQDVALRCDPISGHVSLYWYRQALGQGPEFLTYFNYEAQQDKSGLPNDRFSAERPEGSISTLTIQRTEQRDSAMYRCASSPQWGSNQPQHFGDGTRLSIL.